This TCR beta chain was profiled in a study of CD8+CD57+ T cells in acquired aplastic anemia. Genomic DNA served as template for TCR beta VDJ and CDR3 profiling. MiXCR, run by TCRdb on the reads, gives a single entry per CDR3 protein. This sample has about 270,000 distinct CDR3 sequences; roughly 82% occur once, and the top ten carry approximately 40%. Notes on this clonotype: It is unclear where the CDR3 begins or ends on the DNA, so no DNA is shown, and the CDR3 is as TCRdb lists it.

CDR1 and CDR2 (germline): SEHNR, FQNEAQ (reference sequence). Both ends counted, the CDR3 spans 15 residues. Whoever was chosen for sequencing had shown CD8+CD57+ cell expansion by flow cytometry. By the time of blood sampling, patients had still received no therapy. This chain connects TRBV7-9 to TRBJ1-1; TRBD1, as called in the table, went unchecked against the DNA. The sequence came from a human donor with aplastic anemia. Sequencing used sorted CD4+, CD8+, or CD8+CD57+ T cells (not recorded which) from PBMCs. CDR3 loop: CASSLGTAYGYTFVF.